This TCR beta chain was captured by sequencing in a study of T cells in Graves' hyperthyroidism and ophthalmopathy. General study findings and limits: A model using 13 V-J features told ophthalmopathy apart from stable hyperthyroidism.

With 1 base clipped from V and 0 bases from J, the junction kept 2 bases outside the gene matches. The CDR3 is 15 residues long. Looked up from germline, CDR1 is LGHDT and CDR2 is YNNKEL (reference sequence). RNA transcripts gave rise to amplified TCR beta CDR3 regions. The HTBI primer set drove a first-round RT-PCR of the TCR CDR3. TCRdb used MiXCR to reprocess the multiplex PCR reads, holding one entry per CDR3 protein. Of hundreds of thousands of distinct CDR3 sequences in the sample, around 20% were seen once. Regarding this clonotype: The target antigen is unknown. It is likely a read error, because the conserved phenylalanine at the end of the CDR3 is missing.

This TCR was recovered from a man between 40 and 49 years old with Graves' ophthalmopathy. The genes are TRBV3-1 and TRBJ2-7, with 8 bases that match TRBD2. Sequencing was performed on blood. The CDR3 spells CASSQASGSSYEQYS. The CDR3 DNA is TGTGCCAGCAGCCAAGCCAGCGGGAGCTCCTACGAGCAGTACTCC.